This T cell receptor (beta chain) was recorded in a study of high-grade serous ovarian cancer treatment subgroups. General observations from the study: Only CDR3 was analyzed; CDR1 and CDR2 were not. Higher neoantigen levels went with greater TCR clonal relatedness.

Note on this clone: As yet, its antigen is unknown.

Tumor samples were obtained before definitive surgery or chemotherapy. Some clones are missing from TCRdb's copy, which holds only in-frame ones; the method was immunoSEQ multiplex PCR. The sample yields about 15,000 clones, roughly nine tenths seen once. Germline V gene sequence: CDR1 SGHTA, CDR2 FQGNSA. V dropped 3 bases and J dropped 5; count of bases not matched to a gene: 13. CDR3 size: 17 residues. This rearrangement joins TRBV7-2 to TRBJ2-7, with 10 bases fitting TRBD1. The clonotype comes from a human donor with high-grade serous ovarian cancer. The specimen sequenced was tumor tissue. CDR3 coding DNA: TGTGCCAGCAGCTTCGGAACATACCGGGACAGGGGAAACGAGCAGTACTTC. It codes for CASSFGTYRDRGNEQYF.